The 2 T cell receptor beta chains below were found in one sample sequenced in a study of lymphopenia after photon versus proton radiotherapy. Measured with immunoSEQ multiplex PCR; TCRdb has only the in-frame clones, and not every one. The table lists 67,000 or so clones, around 86% of them singletons. This specimen consisted of peripheral blood, obtained from a patient treated with proton-based radiotherapy. Receptors originate from a man of 80 years or more with esophageal cancer.

The CDR3 spells CASSQAWTSGRAFDTQYF. The CDR3 nucleotides are TGCGCCAGCAGCCAAGCTTGGACTAGCGGGAGGGCCTTTGATACGCAGTATTTT. The genes are TRBV4-3 and TRBJ2-3; 15 nucleotides align to TRBD2. The CDR3 sequence is 18 residues long. Trimming at V came to 1 base and at J to 6 bases, leaving 8 bases not matched to a gene. CDR1 is LGHNA, CDR2 YSLEER, per germline.

The chain joins TRBV18 to TRBJ2-2; 9 bases agree with TRBD2. V gave up 3 bases and J gave up 1 base; unmatched junction bases: 3. The germline V gene encodes CDR1 KGHSH and CDR2 LQKENI. This CDR3 comprises 16 residues. CDR3 sequence: CASSPQTSGNTGELFF. The CDR3 DNA reads TGTGCCAGCTCACCGCAGACTAGCGGGAACACCGGGGAGCTGTTTTTT.